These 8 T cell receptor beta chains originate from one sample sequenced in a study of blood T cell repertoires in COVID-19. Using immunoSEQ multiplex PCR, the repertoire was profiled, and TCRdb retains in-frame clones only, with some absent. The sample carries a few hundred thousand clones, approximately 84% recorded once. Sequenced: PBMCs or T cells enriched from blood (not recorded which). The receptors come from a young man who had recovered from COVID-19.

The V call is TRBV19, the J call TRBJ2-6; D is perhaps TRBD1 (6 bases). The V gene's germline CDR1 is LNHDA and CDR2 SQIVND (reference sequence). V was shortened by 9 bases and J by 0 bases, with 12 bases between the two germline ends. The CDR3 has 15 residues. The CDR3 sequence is CASSPDSSGANVLTF. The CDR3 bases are TGTGCCAGCTCCCCGGACAGCTCTGGGGCCAACGTCCTGACTTTC. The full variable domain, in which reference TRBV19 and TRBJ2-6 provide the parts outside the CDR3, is DGGITQSPKYLFRKEGQNVTLSCEQNLNHDAMYWYRQDPGQGLRLIYYSQIVNDFQKGDIAEGYSVSREKKESFPLTVTSAQKNPTAFYLCASSPDSSGANVLTFGAGSRLTVL.

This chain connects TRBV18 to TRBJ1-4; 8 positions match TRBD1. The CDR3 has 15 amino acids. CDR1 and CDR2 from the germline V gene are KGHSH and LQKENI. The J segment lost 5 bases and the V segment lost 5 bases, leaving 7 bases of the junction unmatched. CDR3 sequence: CASSRQGAKNEKLFF. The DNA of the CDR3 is TGTGCCAGCTCAAGGCAGGGGGCGAAAAATGAAAAACTGTTTTTT.

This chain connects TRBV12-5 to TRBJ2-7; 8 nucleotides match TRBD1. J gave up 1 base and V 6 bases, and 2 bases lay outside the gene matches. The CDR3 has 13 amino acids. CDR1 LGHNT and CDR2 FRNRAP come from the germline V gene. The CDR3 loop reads CASGRDRSYEQYF. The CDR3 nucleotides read TGTGCTAGTGGCAGGGACAGGTCCTACGAGCAGTACTTC.

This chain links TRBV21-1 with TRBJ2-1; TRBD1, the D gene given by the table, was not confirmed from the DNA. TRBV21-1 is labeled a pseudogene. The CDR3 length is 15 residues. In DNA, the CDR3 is TGTGCCAGCGCTCCGGGACAGGAGTTCTACAATGAGCAGTTCTTC. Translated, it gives CASAPGQEFYNEQFF.

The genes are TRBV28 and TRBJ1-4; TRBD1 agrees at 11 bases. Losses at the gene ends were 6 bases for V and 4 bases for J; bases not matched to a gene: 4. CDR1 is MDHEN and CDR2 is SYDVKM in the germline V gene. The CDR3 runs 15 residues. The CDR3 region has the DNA TGTGCCAGCAGGAGGACAGGGGGCAATAATGAAAAACTGTTTTTT. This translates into CASRRTGGNNEKLFF.

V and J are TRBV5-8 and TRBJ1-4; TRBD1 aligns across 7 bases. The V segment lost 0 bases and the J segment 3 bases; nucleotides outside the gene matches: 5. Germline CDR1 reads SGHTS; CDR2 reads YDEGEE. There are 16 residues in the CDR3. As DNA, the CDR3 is TGTGCCAGCAGCTTGGGACAGGGCCCATCTAATGAAAAACTGTTTTTT. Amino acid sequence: CASSLGQGPSNEKLFF. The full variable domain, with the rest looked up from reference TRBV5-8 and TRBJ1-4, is EAGVTQSPTHLIKTRGQQATLRCSPISGHTSVYWYQQALGLGLQFLLWYDEGEERNRGNFPPRFSGRQFPNYSSELNVNALELEDSALYLCASSLGQGPSNEKLFFGSGTQLSVL.

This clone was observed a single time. CDR3 sequence reads: CASSYGGPSGEQYF. DNA for the CDR3: TGCGCCAGCAGCTACGGGGGGCCCTCCGGCGAGCAGTACTTC. This chain uses TRBV5-1 with TRBJ2-7; D is perhaps TRBD2 (7 bases). Between the trimmed V and J ends, which lost 3 bases and 6 bases, there was a span of 16 bases. The length of the CDR3 is 14 residues. Per the germline V gene, CDR1 is SGHRS and CDR2 is YFSETQ.

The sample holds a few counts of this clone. DNA of the CDR3: TGTGCCATCAGTGAGGGAGAGCTTCACGAGCAGTACTTC. It yields the protein CAISEGELHEQYF. The rearrangement uses TRBV10-3 and TRBJ2-7; D is undetermined. CDR1 ENHRY and CDR2 SYGVKD come from the germline V gene. The CDR3 spans 13 residues. Trimming took 2 bases from V and 5 from J, leaving 10 bases between them.